This T cell receptor (beta chain) emerged from a study of technical replicates of blood from several donors. The method was immunoSEQ multiplex PCR; TCRdb's version includes in-frame clones alone and lacks a portion of them. The profile shows about 76,000 clones, about 86% of them singletons. The material sequenced was PBMCs. The clonotype originates from a human donor in good health. Some clones in this sample may be carry-over from other donors' samples.

The CDR3 DNA is TGTGCCAGCAGCGTCAGGGGACGTGAGACCCAGTACTTC. It is translated as CASSVRGRETQYF. The rearrangement links TRBV7-6 to TRBJ2-5, with a possible D match to TRBD1 (6 bases). V was cut by 5 bases and J by 5 bases, with 12 bases left in between. The germline CDR1 and CDR2 sequences are SGHVS and FNYEAQ. The CDR3 length is 13 residues.